A selection of T cell receptor beta chains follows, all from one sample in a study of T cell changes during pregnancy in multiple sclerosis. Sequencing used immunoSEQ multiplex PCR; TCRdb keeps in-frame clones, though not all of them. The sample contains nearly 110,000 clones, under 95% of which appear only once. Material: peripheral blood, obtained after pregnancy. These receptors were taken from a female donor with multiple sclerosis, enrolled in a pregnancy study. CDR3s include the opening cysteine and the closing phenylalanine or tryptophan. Fields, in order: D gene, J gene, V gene, CDR3 length, clone size, CDR3 protein, CDR3 DNA. D genes are given only for firm matches. Clone size appears in some rows only: once, few, many, or a class for an expanded clone.

D: TRBD2
J: TRBJ2-1
V: TRBV19
length: 16
size: NA
CDR3: CASSTEGLAGLNEQFF
DNA: TGTGCCAGTAGTACGGAGGGACTAGCCGGCCTCAATGAGCAGTTCTTC

D: NA
J: TRBJ1-1
V: TRBV19
length: 14
size: NA
CDR3: CASRPLYMNTEAFF
DNA: TGTGCCAGTAGACCCTTATACATGAACACTGAAGCTTTCTTT

D: NA
J: TRBJ1-1
V: TRBV9
length: 13
size: NA
CDR3: CASSVEYRTEAFF
DNA: TGTGCCAGCAGCGTAGAATATCGCACTGAAGCTTTCTTT

D: TRBD1
J: TRBJ1-5
V: TRBV7-9
length: 15
size: NA
CDR3: CASSPGGLRDQPQHF
DNA: TGTGCCAGCAGCCCAGGGGGGCTGAGGGACCAGCCCCAGCATTTT

D: TRBD1
J: TRBJ1-1
V: TRBV5-4
length: 14
size: few
CDR3: CASSQGQGRTEAFF
DNA: TGTGCCAGCAGCCAAGGACAGGGGAGGACTGAAGCTTTCTTT

D: TRBD1
J: TRBJ1-2
V: TRBV7-9
length: 14
size: NA
CDR3: CASSPDRSGVGYTF
DNA: TGTGCCAGCAGCCCGGACAGGTCGGGGGTCGGCTACACCTTC

D: NA
J: TRBJ1-1
V: TRBV6-6
length: 13
size: NA
CDR3: CASTPAVNTEAFF
DNA: TGTGCCAGCACCCCGGCGGTGAACACTGAAGCTTTCTTT

D: NA
J: TRBJ1-1
V: TRBV4-1
length: 13
size: NA
CDR3: CASRYTGNTEAFF
DNA: TGCGCCAGCAGGTACACAGGGAACACTGAAGCTTTCTTT

D: TRBD1
J: TRBJ1-2
V: TRBV30
length: 14
size: NA
CDR3: CAWSPTGGGYGYTF
DNA: TGTGCCTGGAGTCCGACAGGGGGCGGGTATGGCTACACCTTC

D: NA
J: TRBJ2-7
V: TRBV4-2
length: 14
size: NA
CDR3: CASSQGGPTSEQYF
DNA: TGTGCCAGCAGCCAAGGGGGGCCCACCAGCGAGCAGTACTTC

D: TRBD1
J: TRBJ2-2
V: TRBV9
length: 16
size: NA
CDR3: CASSVFGTGTPGELFF
DNA: TGTGCCAGCAGCGTATTTGGGACAGGGACCCCCGGGGAGCTGTTTTTT

D: NA
J: TRBJ1-1
V: TRBV2
length: 11
size: few
CDR3: CASIQNTEAFF
DNA: TGTGCCAGCATACAGAACACTGAAGCTTTCTTT

D: NA
J: TRBJ1-2
V: TRBV19
length: 12
size: NA
CDR3: CASKADYYGYTF
DNA: TGTGCCAGTAAGGCAGACTACTATGGCTACACCTTC

D: NA
J: TRBJ2-6
V: TRBV30
length: 13
size: NA
CDR3: CASGSSGANVLTF
DNA: TGTGCCTCCGGGAGCTCGGGGGCCAACGTCCTGACTTTC

D: NA
J: TRBJ1-5
V: TRBV19
length: 15
size: once
CDR3: CASSILADSNQPQHF
DNA: TGTGCCAGTAGTATTCTTGCAGATAGCAATCAGCCCCAGCATTTT

D: TRBD1
J: TRBJ1-2
V: TRBV6-5
length: 14
size: NA
CDR3: CASSYDRAPYGYTF
DNA: TGTGCCAGCAGTTACGACAGGGCTCCTTATGGCTACACCTTC

D: TRBD2
J: TRBJ2-3
V: TRBV9
length: 17
size: NA
CDR3: CASSAPSLAVHTDTQYF
DNA: TGTGCCAGCAGCGCCCCCTCCCTAGCGGTCCACACAGATACGCAGTATTTT

D: NA
J: TRBJ2-7
V: TRBV28
length: 12
size: NA
CDR3: CASSLYGYEQYF
DNA: TGTGCCAGCAGTTTATACGGGTACGAGCAGTACTTC

D: TRBD1
J: TRBJ2-7
V: TRBV29-1
length: 12
size: NA
CDR3: CSVGTGTYEQYF
DNA: TGCAGCGTGGGGACAGGGACCTACGAGCAGTACTTC

D: TRBD1
J: TRBJ2-1
V: TRBV7-9
length: 17
size: NA
CDR3: CASSSWTGTGTKNEQFF
DNA: TGTGCCAGCAGCTCCTGGACCGGGACAGGGACGAAGAATGAGCAGTTCTTC

D: NA
J: TRBJ1-1
V: TRBV30
length: 13
size: NA
CDR3: CAWSVQFNTEAFF
DNA: TGTGCCTGGAGTGTACAGTTTAACACTGAAGCTTTCTTT

D: NA
J: TRBJ2-7
V: TRBV18
length: 16
size: NA
CDR3: CASSPPSRSQVYEQYF
DNA: TGTGCCAGCTCACCTCCCTCACGTAGTCAGGTCTACGAGCAGTACTTC

D: NA
J: TRBJ1-5
V: TRBV19
length: 15
size: NA
CDR3: CASSNQIGGNQPQHF
DNA: TGTGCCAGTAGTAACCAGATAGGAGGCAATCAGCCCCAGCATTTT

D: TRBD1
J: TRBJ2-5
V: TRBV27
length: 14
size: NA
CDR3: CASSLRDSQETQYF
DNA: TGTGCCAGCAGTTTACGGGACAGCCAAGAGACCCAGTACTTC

D: TRBD1
J: TRBJ2-4
V: TRBV30
length: 15
size: NA
CDR3: CAWSRATGAKNIQYF
DNA: TGTGCCTGGAGCCGCGCGACAGGGGCCAAAAACATTCAGTACTTC

D: NA
J: TRBJ2-3
V: TRBV25-1
length: 14
size: NA
CDR3: CATYSGHKGDTQYF
DNA: TGTGCCACCTATAGCGGACACAAGGGGGATACGCAGTATTTT

D: NA
J: TRBJ1-2
V: TRBV19
length: 15
size: NA
CDR3: CASSYRGQGTYGYTF
DNA: TGTGCCAGTAGCTATAGAGGGCAGGGGACCTATGGCTACACCTTC

D: NA
J: TRBJ1-5
V: TRBV5-1
length: 14
size: once
CDR3: CASSRGDGDQPQHF
DNA: TGCGCCAGCAGCCGGGGGGACGGAGACCAGCCCCAGCATTTT

D: NA
J: TRBJ2-7
V: TRBV20-1
length: 11
size: NA
CDR3: CSAKIPGGQHF
DNA: TGCAGTGCGAAGATCCCGGGGGGCCAGCACTTC

D: TRBD2
J: TRBJ2-1
V: TRBV18
length: 16
size: NA
CDR3: CASSPPWTRNYNEQFF
DNA: TGTGCCAGCTCACCCCCATGGACTAGAAACTACAATGAGCAGTTCTTC